One T cell receptor beta chain is described in this entry. In this sample, this clonotype turned up once. No antigen is known for it. No base quality information exists; no much larger clone differs at one position. Library prep was done by PCR. Data came from an Illumina HiSeq 2500. TCR library preparation used molecular barcoding, with unique molecular identifiers applied to normalize quantification of the TCRbeta repertoire. TCRdb handled the public reads itself, with Q25 trimming in fastp and clone calling in MiXCR, and kept productive beta chains. Records with the same CDR3 protein are collapsed into one entry carrying the most frequent genes and DNA. In this sample the table shows 450,000 to 600,000 distinct CDR3 sequences, around 19% of which occur a single time. The biggest ten clones account for approximately 3% of the sample. The data were obtained in a study of T-cell reconstitution after alpha-beta-depleted transplantation in children listed by TCRdb under 2016. The study in broad terms: The study quantitatively tracked T-cell immune reconstitution after TCRalphabeta/CD19-depleted allogeneic hematopoietic cell transplantation in children using TCR repertoire profiling.

V sheds 5 bases and J sheds 0 bases, leaving 14 bases between their ends. The CDR3 numbers 16 residues from cysteine through phenylalanine. The sequence is cut down to CDR3 DNA, 48 bases in frame from base 1. CDR1 is given as SGHRS and CDR2 as YFSETQ, both from the germline V gene. This specimen consisted of PBMCs from the stem cell graft donor, obtained from the stem cell graft. This TCR was recovered from a human donor who donated a stem cell graft to a child with acute lymphoblastic leukemia. Here the chain combines TRBV5-1 and TRBJ2-2, with the D segment identity uncertain. The bases read TGCGCCAGCAGAGGGAAGGGTCCTACGAACACCGGGGAGCTGTTTTTT. This encodes CASRGKGPTNTGELFF.